The text below deals with one TCR beta chain. The data originate from a study of blood T cells in healthy people across ages. Primed by a sample-barcoded 5' primer and a J-beta primer mix, a second PCR proceeded for roughly 6 to 12 cycles. TCRdb processed the 5' RACE reads anew with MiXCR; each CDR3 protein has one entry. Of some 1.5 million distinct CDR3 sequences detected, 28% appear once; the ten largest clones hold about 8%. This CDR3 has 14 amino acids. Trimming took off 7 bases at V and 13 bases at J, with 23 bases between the two ends. Sequencing was performed on blood. The V and J genes are TRBV12-3 or TRBV12-4 and TRBJ2-1, with a tentative D call TRBD1 (5 bases). This clonotype was obtained from a woman in her 30s in good health. Here the CDR3 DNA reads TGTGCCAGCAATAAATGGGGCACTACCTACGAACAGTTCTTC. Protein product: CASNKWGTTYEQFF.